Listed here are 19 T cell receptor beta chains from one sample, sequenced in a study of cytomegalovirus exposure and HLA in healthy donors (TCRdb year 2017). Libraries were made using the immunoSEQ multiplex PCR assay. For the multiplex PCR, a mixture combining 60 forward primers for TCR Vbeta segments and 13 reverse primers for TCR Jbeta segments was used. In TCRdb, the immuneACCESS table is reduced to in-frame sequences with V and J assigned. These tables do not hold every clone; where another copy was compared, an unresolved V gene accounts for under half, and the others remain unexplained. This sample holds approximately 150,000 clones; about 85% were observed only once. The ten largest clones add up to 3.5% of the sample. Sample: PBMCs. All receptors derive from a human donor in good health.

This clone was recorded only once. The chain joins TRBV29-1 to TRBJ1-4; 9 bases align to TRBD1. V shed 7 bases, J shed 3 bases, and the junction held 6 bases outside the gene matches. CDR1 and CDR2 from the germline V gene are SQVTM and ANQGSEA. The CDR3 sequence is 14 residues long. The CDR3 here is CSARTGASNEKLFF. DNA of the CDR3: TGCAGCGCAAGGACAGGGGCCTCTAATGAAAAACTGTTTTTT.

The CDR3 coding sequence is TGTGCCAGCAGCGCCCACGGACTAGTCGGCACAGATACGCAGTATTTT. Translating gives CASSAHGLVGTDTQYF. The chain joins TRBV9 to TRBJ2-3, with 7 nucleotides matching TRBD2. V gave up 3 bases and J gave up 1 base; unmatched junction bases: 8. Germline loops: CDR1 SGDLS, CDR2 YYNGEE. The CDR3 is made up of 16 amino acids.

The chain couples TRBV6-5 to TRBJ2-7, with D uncertain. The length of the CDR3 is 11 residues. V was pared by 2 bases and J by 9 bases, with 8 bases between. The germline V gene encodes CDR1 MNHEY and CDR2 SVGAGI. CDR3 sequence: CASSYAARQYF. CDR3 DNA sequence: TGTGCCAGCAGTTACGCGGCCAGGCAGTACTTC.

The chain couples TRBV7-9 to TRBJ2-1; D is possibly TRBD2 (5 bases). Trimming shortened V by 2 bases and J by 0 bases, and 8 bases separated the two germline ends. The CDR3 spans 15 residues. Germline V gene data show CDR1 as SEHNR and CDR2 as FQNEAQ (reference sequence). This CDR3 reads CASSLPGSSYNEQFF. The CDR3 bases are TGTGCCAGCAGCTTACCGGGGTCCTCCTACAATGAGCAGTTCTTC.

This clone occurred a few times. This rearrangement joins TRBV5-5 to TRBJ2-1; 7 nucleotides line up with TRBD2. CDR1 is SGHKS, CDR2 YYEKEE, per germline (reference sequence). V gave up 2 bases and J gave up 8 bases; unmatched junction bases: 10. This CDR3 is 15 amino acids long. CDR3 nucleotides: TGTGCCAGCAGCTTTACCGGCGGGAGCGCCTATGAGCAGTTCTTC. It encodes CASSFTGGSAYEQFF.

V usage is TRBV7-2 and J usage is TRBJ1-3, with TRBD1 matching over 7 bases. The trim removed 1 base at V and 4 bases at J, leaving 4 bases unmatched. Germline-derived CDR1 and CDR2 are SGHTA and FQGNSA. This CDR3 region has 15 residues. The CDR3 protein is CASSLGQGVGNTIYF. Here the CDR3 DNA reads TGTGCCAGCAGCTTAGGACAGGGAGTAGGAAACACCATATATTTT.

The chain is built from TRBV5-1 and TRBJ1-1; D unresolved. Looked up from germline, CDR1 is SGHRS and CDR2 is YFSETQ. This CDR3 region has 18 residues. Trimming stripped 2 bases from V and 1 base from J, with 21 bases between. Written as DNA, the CDR3 is TGCGCCAGCAGCTTCCGGGTCGGGGAAGGGAGGGAGAACACTGAAGCTTTCTTT. It is translated as CASSFRVGEGRENTEAFF.

V and J are TRBV15 and TRBJ2-7, with D perhaps matching TRBD2 (6 bases). The length of the CDR3 is 15 residues. Germline-derived CDR1 and CDR2 are LNHNV and YYDKDF (reference sequence). V lost 1 base to trimming and J lost 3 bases, with 13 bases between them. CDR3 protein: CATSRGGLEIYEQYF. The DNA of the CDR3 is TGTGCCACCAGCAGAGGGGGACTCGAGATCTACGAGCAGTACTTC.

The chain combines TRBV4-1 with TRBJ2-7; D may be TRBD1 (6 bases). Germline V gene lookup returns CDR1 MGHRA and CDR2 YSYEKL. This CDR3 is built from 16 residues. Trimming pared 0 bases from V and 6 bases from J, leaving 18 bases between. The CDR3 DNA reads as TGCGCCAGCAGCCAAGAAGGATCCGCCAGGGGCGGCGAGCAGTACTTC. Translating it yields CASSQEGSARGGEQYF.

V is TRBV5-1 and J is TRBJ2-3; 10 nucleotides match TRBD2. Losses at the gene ends were 4 bases for V and 2 bases for J; bases not matched to a gene: 4. The V gene's germline CDR1 is SGHRS and CDR2 YFSETQ. The CDR3 has 15 residues. CDR3 coding DNA: TGCGCCAGCAGCACAGCGGGGGGGTTCACAGATACGCAGTATTTT. It is translated as CASSTAGGFTDTQYF.

The V and J genes are TRBV7-6 and TRBJ2-5, with 7 bases fitting TRBD2. Germline V gene data show CDR1 as SGHVS and CDR2 as FNYEAQ. The length of the CDR3 is 13 residues. V trimming: 2 bases; J trimming: 5 bases; junction bases outside the gene matches: 2. CDR3 protein: CASSLYGGETQYF. The DNA for the CDR3 is TGTGCCAGCAGCTTATACGGGGGGGAGACCCAGTACTTC.

A note on this clone: At one end, the junction sequence differs from germline, possibly due to a read error. The V gene is TRBV6-5, the J gene TRBJ2-7, with D possibly being TRBD2 (5 bases). The germline CDR1 and CDR2 sequences are MNHEY and SVGAGI. This CDR3 has 14 amino acids. The CDR3 region is CASSYSILSGLRLF. CDR3 nucleotide sequence: TGTGCCAGCAGTTACTCGATTCTGAGCGGACTGCGCCTCTTC.

The chain uses TRBV5-6 and TRBJ2-1; possibly TRBD1 for D (6 bases). Germline V lookup: CDR1 SGHDT, CDR2 YYEEEE. V was clipped by 3 bases and J by 6 bases, with 10 bases between them. This CDR3 comprises 13 residues. The CDR3 spells CASSSGHPNEQFF. The CDR3 nucleotides are TGTGCCAGCAGCTCGGGACACCCCAATGAGCAGTTCTTC.

The chain employs TRBV4-2 and TRBJ2-1; 14 bases agree with TRBD2. CDR1 LGHNA and CDR2 YNFKEQ come from the germline V gene. With V trimmed by 3 bases and J by 6 bases, 1 base remained unmatched. The CDR3 length is 15 residues. In DNA, the CDR3 is TGTGCCAGCAGCCAGGGACTAGCGGGAGCCAATGAGCAGTTCTTC. This sequence encodes CASSQGLAGANEQFF.

This rearrangement joins TRBV28 to TRBJ2-7; D possibly corresponds to TRBD2 (6 bases). The V end lost 2 bases, the J end lost 3 bases, and 11 bases lay between the germline ends. The CDR3 is 14 amino acids. Germline V lookup: CDR1 MDHEN, CDR2 SYDVKM. The chain's CDR3 is CASSLAGLLYEQYF. The DNA of the CDR3 is TGTGCCAGCAGTTTAGCAGGACTACTCTACGAGCAGTACTTC.

This chain joins TRBV4-2 and TRBJ1-1; D is possibly TRBD1 (5 bases). The CDR3 length is 15 residues. Germline CDR1 is LGHNA and CDR2 is YNFKEQ. V was cut by 1 base and J by 3 bases, with 12 bases left in between. The DNA of the CDR3 is TGTGCCAGCAGCCAAGGTCCCCGGGGGGACACTGAAGCTTTCTTT. This codes for CASSQGPRGDTEAFF.

The chain joins TRBV29-1 to TRBJ2-7; 8 nucleotides line up with TRBD2. The V and J ends lost 6 bases and 4 bases, in that order; junction bases with no gene match: 8. This CDR3 contains 13 residues. Germline CDR1 reads SQVTM; CDR2 reads ANQGSEA. CDR3 protein: CSVLSGKSYEQYF. In nucleotides, the CDR3 is TGCAGCGTACTTAGCGGGAAAAGTTACGAGCAGTACTTC.

This clone was detected only a few times. This sequence joins TRBV6-5 and TRBJ1-1; no clear D. The CDR3 length is 11 residues. V gave up 1 base and J gave up 6 bases, with 3 bases separating them. CDR1 and CDR2 from the germline V gene are MNHEY and SVGAGI. CDR3 in amino acids: CASSYLSEAFF. The DNA for the CDR3 is TGTGCCAGCAGTTACTTATCTGAAGCTTTCTTT.

The chain joins TRBV7-8 to TRBJ2-2, with 13 bases aligning to TRBD2. Germline lookup yields CDR1 SGHVS and CDR2 FQNEAQ. Unmatched junction bases numbered 5, after V lost 5 bases and J lost 5 bases. The length of the CDR3 is 16 residues. The CDR3 region has the DNA TGTGCCAGCAGCCGGACTAGCGGGAGTAGGACCGGGGAGCTGTTTTTT. Translated: CASSRTSGSRTGELFF.